This is a list of T cell receptor beta chains from one sample in a study of Ad26.COV2.S vaccination and SARS-CoV-2 variants. Profiling relied on immunoSEQ multiplex PCR, and the TCRdb table lists in-frame clones only, not all of them. The sample records roughly 150,000 clones, more than 80% being singletons. The sample consisted of peripheral blood, taken after recovery from COVID-19. Receptor source: a human donor who had recovered from COVID-19. Both conserved end residues are part of each CDR3. D genes are given only for firm matches. Expanded clones get a size class; other rows say once, few or many, or leave the size out.

CDR3 DNA	CDR3 protein	clone size	V gene	J gene	D gene
TGTGCCAGCAACTCAGCCGGGACTGGAAGGGAAAAACTGTTTTTT	CASNSAGTGREKLFF	NA	TRBV28	TRBJ1-4	NA
TGTGCCAGCAGCTTTCTACGGGGGGCCTCAGAGGAGCAGTTCTTC	CASSFLRGASEEQFF	NA	TRBV7-2	TRBJ2-1	NA
TGTGCCAGCAGCCCCAGACAGGGAGTTGAGGCCTACAATGAGCAGTTCTTC	CASSPRQGVEAYNEQFF	few	TRBV7-9	TRBJ2-1	TRBD1
TGCGCCAGCAGCTTGTCTAGCGGGGGGAAGAACGAGCAGTACTTC	CASSLSSGGKNEQYF	NA	TRBV5-1	TRBJ2-7	TRBD2
TGTGCCACCAGCATCGGCCTATGGACAGGGAAGATCTACGAGCAGTACTTC	CATSIGLWTGKIYEQYF	NA	TRBV15	TRBJ2-7	TRBD1
TGTGCCAGCACCCATCCCGGGACAACTGAAGCTTTCTTT	CASTHPGTTEAFF	NA	TRBV12-3/TRBV12-4	TRBJ1-1	NA
TGTGCCAGCAGTTCCCGTGACAGCTACGAGCAGTACTTC	CASSSRDSYEQYF	NA	TRBV28	TRBJ2-7	NA
TGTGCCAGCAGCCAAGAGTACAGGGGTTTAGAGGTGGGGAATGAGCAGTTCTTC	CASSQEYRGLEVGNEQFF	NA	TRBV14	TRBJ2-1	TRBD1
TGCGCCAGCAGCCAAGATGGGGGCCCGAATCAGCCCCAGCATTTT	CASSQDGGPNQPQHF	NA	TRBV4-3	TRBJ1-5	NA
TGTGCCAGCAGCTTCTTGGGACAGGCTTACAATGAGCAGTTCTTC	CASSFLGQAYNEQFF	NA	TRBV7-2	TRBJ2-1	TRBD1
TGCGCCAGCAGCCAAGAAAGTTCGCGGGGGGCGTTTATCGGTGAGCAGTACTTC	CASSQESSRGAFIGEQYF	NA	TRBV4-1	TRBJ2-7	TRBD2
TGTGCCAGCGGCTACAAAGATACGCAGTATTTT	CASGYKDTQYF	NA	TRBV6-5	TRBJ2-3	NA
TGTGCCAGCAGCTTAGCACGGGAGGGAGACACTGAAGCTTTCTTT	CASSLAREGDTEAFF	NA	TRBV7-9	TRBJ1-1	NA
TGTGCCAGCAGCCACTCCCCCGACAGGGTTTTAACTGAAGCTTTCTTT	CASSHSPDRVLTEAFF	NA	TRBV5-6	TRBJ1-1	TRBD1
TGTGCCAGTAGTGTAACCGGGACTATTCAAGAGACCCAGTACTTC	CASSVTGTIQETQYF	NA	TRBV19	TRBJ2-5	TRBD2
TGTGCCAGCAGCTTAGCGAGTATGAACTATGGCTACACCTTC	CASSLASMNYGYTF	once	TRBV7-9	TRBJ1-2	NA
TGTGGTGTTGGGACAGGGGGCATAACAGATACGCAGTATTTT	CGVGTGGITDTQYF	NA	TRBV6-6	TRBJ2-3	TRBD1
TGTGCCACCAGTGATGCTGGGAGGGAGACCCAGTACTTC	CATSDAGRETQYF	NA	TRBV24-1	TRBJ2-5	NA
TGTGCCAGCAGCGTAGATACAGGGAGCTATGGCTACACCTTC	CASSVDTGSYGYTF	NA	TRBV9	TRBJ1-2	NA
TGTGCCAGCAGTTTATCAGGGACCAACAATGAGCAGTTCTTC	CASSLSGTNNEQFF	NA	TRBV27	TRBJ2-1	NA
TGTGCCAGCAGCGCCAGCCGGACAGGGGGCAACTCTGGGGCCAACGTCCTGACTTTC	CASSASRTGGNSGANVLTF	NA	TRBV9	TRBJ2-6	TRBD1
TGTGCCAGTAAAAAGGGACTAGCGGGGGCCGGGGGCACAGATACGCAGTATTTT	CASKKGLAGAGGTDTQYF	few	TRBV19	TRBJ2-3	TRBD2
TGTGCCAGCAGCTTAGAAGGGCAGGGGACAGATACGCAGTATTTT	CASSLEGQGTDTQYF	NA	TRBV7-9	TRBJ2-3	NA
TGTGCCAGCAGTTACTCAAGAGGACCCAAAAACATTCAGTACTTC	CASSYSRGPKNIQYF	once	TRBV6-5	TRBJ2-4	NA
TGTGCCAGCAGCCAAGCCACGGTCTGGGGCAATGAGCAGTTCTTC	CASSQATVWGNEQFF	NA	TRBV3-1/TRBV3-2	TRBJ2-1	NA
TGTGCCTGGAACAAGATACAAGAGACCCAGTACTTC	CAWNKIQETQYF	NA	TRBV30	TRBJ2-5	NA
TGTGCCAGCAGCTACAGGGAGACCCAGTACTTC	CASSYRETQYF	NA	TRBV5-6	TRBJ2-5	NA
TGTGCCAGCTCACCCACCCCCGGGTCCCCCTCTAACTATGGCTACACCTTC	CASSPTPGSPSNYGYTF	NA	TRBV18	TRBJ1-2	NA
TGTGCCAGCAGCCAAGAGAGACTAGCGGGGTCGGAAGAGCAGTTCTTC	CASSQERLAGSEEQFF	NA	TRBV3-1/TRBV3-2	TRBJ2-1	TRBD2
TGTGCCAGCAGCTTCGAATACCGGGGCGACACTGAAGCTTTCTTT	CASSFEYRGDTEAFF	NA	TRBV5-8	TRBJ1-1	NA
TGTGCCAGCAGCTTTGGGGGGAACTATGGCTACACCTTC	CASSFGGNYGYTF	once	TRBV7-9	TRBJ1-2	NA
TGCGCCAGCAGCCAAGACGGGGTTGGCACTGAAGCTTTCTTT	CASSQDGVGTEAFF	NA	TRBV4-3	TRBJ1-1	NA
TGTGCCAGCAGCCAAGTTAGAAGCGGTACCACAGATACGCAGTATTTT	CASSQVRSGTTDTQYF	NA	TRBV3-1/TRBV3-2	TRBJ2-3	NA
TGTGCCAGCAGCCACCTACAGGGGCCAGATACGCAGTATTTT	CASSHLQGPDTQYF	NA	TRBV11-2	TRBJ2-3	TRBD1
TGTGCCAGCAGTGCCACCGGGCCGGGGATACACAATGAGCAGTTCTTC	CASSATGPGIHNEQFF	NA	TRBV2	TRBJ2-1	NA
TGTGCCGTCCCCGAGGGCCTTAATGAAAAACTGTTTTTT	CAVPEGLNEKLFF	NA	TRBV15	TRBJ1-4	NA
TGTGCCAGCGGGGACGAATCTAACTATGGCTACACCTTC	CASGDESNYGYTF	NA	TRBV2	TRBJ1-2	NA
TGTGCCAGTAGTGTCCAGGCATCCGGGGAGCTGTTTTTT	CASSVQASGELFF	NA	TRBV19	TRBJ2-2	NA
TGTGCCAGCAGGGAGACAGGGGGCTTGGTCTTTGGGGTAGCTTTCTTT	CASRETGGLVFGVAFF	NA	TRBV2	TRBJ1-1	TRBD1
TGTGCCGGTACACAGGGTGGCGAGCAGTACTTC	CAGTQGGEQYF	NA	TRBV30	TRBJ2-7	NA
TGCGCCACTAAGGAGGCTTCGAACACCGGGGAGCTGTTTTTT	CATKEASNTGELFF	NA	TRBV10-1	TRBJ2-2	NA
TGCGCCAGCAGCTTTGGGGGAATGTACCAAGAGACCCAGTACTTC	CASSFGGMYQETQYF	NA	TRBV5-1	TRBJ2-5	NA
TGTGCCAGCAGGTCGTTTCGTGGGGATACGCAGTATTTT	CASRSFRGDTQYF	NA	TRBV2	TRBJ2-3	NA
TGTGCCAGCAGCGTAGAGGGTTCACCCCTCCACTTT	CASSVEGSPLHF	NA	TRBV9	TRBJ1-6	NA
TGTGCCAGCAGTTTATCGGGACACAATTACGAGCAGTACTTC	CASSLSGHNYEQYF	NA	TRBV28	TRBJ2-7	NA
TGTGCCAGCCCGGGAGGGATCAATCAGCCCCAGCATTTT	CASPGGINQPQHF	NA	TRBV5-6	TRBJ1-5	NA
TGTGCCTGGAGTGTAGTACACCCGAACACTGAAGCTTTCTTT	CAWSVVHPNTEAFF	NA	TRBV30	TRBJ1-1	NA
TGTGCCACCTCAACAGGGTTTGGCTACACCTTC	CATSTGFGYTF	NA	TRBV24-1	TRBJ1-2	NA
TGCGCCACCTCAGACCCCGAGGGTCCAACCTACAATGAGCAGTTCTTC	CATSDPEGPTYNEQFF	NA	TRBV10-1	TRBJ2-1	NA
TGTGCCAGCAGCTTGGAACAGAACTATGGCTACACCTTC	CASSLEQNYGYTF	NA	TRBV5-4	TRBJ1-2	NA
TGTGCCAGCAGTCGCGGGGGCCAAGAGACCCAGTACTTC	CASSRGGQETQYF	NA	TRBV12-3/TRBV12-4	TRBJ2-5	TRBD2
TGTGCTAGTGGCTCCGGGACGGCCTCCTACGAGCAGTACTTC	CASGSGTASYEQYF	NA	TRBV12-5	TRBJ2-7	NA
TGTGCCAGCACAACAGGGCTTGGGGCCGATTATGGCTACACCTTC	CASTTGLGADYGYTF	NA	TRBV28	TRBJ1-2	NA
TGTGCCAGCAGTTTGTGGCAGGGGGATCAGCCCCAGCATTTT	CASSLWQGDQPQHF	NA	TRBV28	TRBJ1-5	TRBD1
TGTGCCAGCAGCCAAGTGGGAGGGTACAACCACGAAGAGACCCAGTACTTC	CASSQVGGYNHEETQYF	NA	TRBV14	TRBJ2-5	TRBD2
TGTGCCAGCAGAGACAGAGGGGGTTCCTCCTACAATGAGCAGTTCTTC	CASRDRGGSSYNEQFF	few	TRBV28	TRBJ2-1	NA
TGCGCCAGCAGCTTGGAGGCAGGCTGGGGCTACACCTTC	CASSLEAGWGYTF	NA	TRBV5-1	TRBJ1-2	NA